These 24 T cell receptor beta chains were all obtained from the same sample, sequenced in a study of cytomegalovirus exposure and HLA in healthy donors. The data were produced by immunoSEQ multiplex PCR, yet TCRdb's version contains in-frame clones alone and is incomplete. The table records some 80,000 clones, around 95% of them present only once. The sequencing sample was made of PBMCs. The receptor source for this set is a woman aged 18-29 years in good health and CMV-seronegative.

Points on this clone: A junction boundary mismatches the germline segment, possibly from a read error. The CDR3 nucleotides are TGTGCCAGCACTTTACTAGCGGGAGAGAGGAATGAGCAGTTCTTC. This gives the protein CASTLLAGERNEQFF. The rearrangement joins TRBV28 to TRBJ2-1; TRBD2 agrees at 11 bases. The CDR3 length is 15 residues. Looked up from germline, CDR1 is MDHEN and CDR2 is SYDVKM.

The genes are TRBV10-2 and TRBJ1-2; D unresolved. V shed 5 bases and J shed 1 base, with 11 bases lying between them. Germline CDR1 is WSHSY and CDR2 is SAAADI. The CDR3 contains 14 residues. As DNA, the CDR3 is TGCGCCAGCAGTATGGCAGGCCTTAACTATGGCTACACCTTC. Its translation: CASSMAGLNYGYTF.

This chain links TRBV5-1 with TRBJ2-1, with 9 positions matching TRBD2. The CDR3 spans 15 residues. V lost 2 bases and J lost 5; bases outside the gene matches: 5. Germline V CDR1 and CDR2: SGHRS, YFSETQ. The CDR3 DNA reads TGCGCCAGCAGCTTACGGACTAGCGTGGACAATGAGCAGTTCTTC. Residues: CASSLRTSVDNEQFF. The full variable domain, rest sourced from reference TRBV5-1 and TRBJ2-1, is KAGVTQTPRYLIKTRGQQVTLSCSPISGHRSVSWYQQTPGQGLQFLFEYFSETQRNKGNFPGRFSGRQFSNSRSEMNVSTLELGDSALYLCASSLRTSVDNEQFFGPGTRLTVL.

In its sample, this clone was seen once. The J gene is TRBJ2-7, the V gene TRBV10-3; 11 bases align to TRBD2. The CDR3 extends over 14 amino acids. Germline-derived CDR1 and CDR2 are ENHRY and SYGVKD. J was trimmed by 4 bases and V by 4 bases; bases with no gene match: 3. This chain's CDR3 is CAISASGRIYEQYF. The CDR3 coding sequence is TGTGCCATCAGTGCTAGCGGGAGGATATACGAGCAGTACTTC.

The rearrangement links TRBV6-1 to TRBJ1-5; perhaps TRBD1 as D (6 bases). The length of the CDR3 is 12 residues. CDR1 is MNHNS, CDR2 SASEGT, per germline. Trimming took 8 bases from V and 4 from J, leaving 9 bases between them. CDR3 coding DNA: TGTGCCAGCCGCGGACAGAATCAGCCCCAGCATTTT. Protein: CASRGQNQPQHF.

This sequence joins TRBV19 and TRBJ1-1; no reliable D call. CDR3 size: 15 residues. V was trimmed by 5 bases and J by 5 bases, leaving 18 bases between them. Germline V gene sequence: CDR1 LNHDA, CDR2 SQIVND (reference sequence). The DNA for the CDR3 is TGTGCCAGTAGTGACGCGGGAAGCGTTTGGACTGAAGCTTTCTTT. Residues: CASSDAGSVWTEAFF.

CDR3 nucleotides: TGTGCCAGCGGGGGGGACACAGATACGCAGTATTTT. It encodes CASGGDTDTQYF. This chain uses TRBV7-8 with TRBJ2-3, with 7 bases identical to TRBD2. Germline-derived CDR1 and CDR2 are SGHVS and FQNEAQ. CDR3 length: 12 amino acids. V shed 8 bases, J shed 2 bases, and the junction held 1 base outside the gene matches.

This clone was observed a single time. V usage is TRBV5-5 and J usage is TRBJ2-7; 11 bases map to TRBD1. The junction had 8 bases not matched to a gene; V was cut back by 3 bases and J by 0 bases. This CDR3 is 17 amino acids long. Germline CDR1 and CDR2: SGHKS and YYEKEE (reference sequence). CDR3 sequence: CASSSGTGGFVSYEQYF. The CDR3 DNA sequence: TGTGCCAGCAGCTCGGGGACAGGGGGTTTTGTCTCCTACGAGCAGTACTTC.

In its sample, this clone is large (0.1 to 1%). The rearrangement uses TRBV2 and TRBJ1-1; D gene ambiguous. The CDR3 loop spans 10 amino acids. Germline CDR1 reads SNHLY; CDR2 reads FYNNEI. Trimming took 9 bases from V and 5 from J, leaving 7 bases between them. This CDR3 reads CARMRTEAFF. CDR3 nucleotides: TGTGCCAGGATGAGGACTGAAGCTTTCTTT.

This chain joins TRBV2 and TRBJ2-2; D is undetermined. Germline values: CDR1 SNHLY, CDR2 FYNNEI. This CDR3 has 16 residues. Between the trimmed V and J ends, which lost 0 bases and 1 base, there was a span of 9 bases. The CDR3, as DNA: TGTGCCAGCAGTGAAGCGCTTCCAGGGAACACCGGGGAGCTGTTTTTT. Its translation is CASSEALPGNTGELFF.

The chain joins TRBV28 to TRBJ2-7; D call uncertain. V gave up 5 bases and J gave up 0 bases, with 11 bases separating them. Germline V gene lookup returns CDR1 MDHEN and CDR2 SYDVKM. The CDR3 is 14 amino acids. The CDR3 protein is CASSHTEPSYEQYF. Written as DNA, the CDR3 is TGTGCCAGCAGTCATACGGAGCCCTCCTACGAGCAGTACTTC.

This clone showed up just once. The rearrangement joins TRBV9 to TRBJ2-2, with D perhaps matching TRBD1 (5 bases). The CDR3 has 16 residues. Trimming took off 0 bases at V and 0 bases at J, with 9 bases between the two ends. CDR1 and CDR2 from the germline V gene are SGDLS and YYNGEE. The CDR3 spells CASSVEPGSNTGELFF. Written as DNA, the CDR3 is TGTGCCAGCAGCGTAGAGCCAGGGTCGAACACCGGGGAGCTGTTTTTT. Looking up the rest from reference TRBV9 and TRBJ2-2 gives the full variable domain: DSGVTQTPKHLITATGQRVTLRCSPRSGDLSVYWYQQSLDQGLQFLIQYYNGEERAKGNILERFSAQQFPDLHSELNLSSLELGDSALYFCASSVEPGSNTGELFFGEGSRLTVL.

This CDR3 is CASSQENSGDTQYF. CDR3 nucleotide sequence: TGCGCCAGCAGCCAAGAAAACTCCGGGGATACGCAGTATTTT. This sequence joins TRBV4-3 and TRBJ2-3, with D unresolved. Per germline, CDR1 LGHNA and CDR2 YSLEER. V was shortened by 0 bases and J by 6 bases, with 10 bases between the two germline ends. This CDR3 comprises 14 residues.

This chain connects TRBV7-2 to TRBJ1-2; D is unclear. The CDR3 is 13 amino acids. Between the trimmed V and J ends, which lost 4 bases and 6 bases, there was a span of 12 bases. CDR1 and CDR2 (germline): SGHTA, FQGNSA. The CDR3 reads CASSSPVVDGYTF. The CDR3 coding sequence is TGTGCCAGCAGCTCACCAGTTGTGGATGGCTACACCTTC.

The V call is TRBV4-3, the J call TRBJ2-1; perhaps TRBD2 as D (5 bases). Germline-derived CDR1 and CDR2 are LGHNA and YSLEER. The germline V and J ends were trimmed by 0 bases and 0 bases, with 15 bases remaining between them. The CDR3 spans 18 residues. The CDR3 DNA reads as TGCGCCAGCAGCCAAGATTCGGCTAGCCGGCTCTCCTACAATGAGCAGTTCTTC. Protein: CASSQDSASRLSYNEQFF.

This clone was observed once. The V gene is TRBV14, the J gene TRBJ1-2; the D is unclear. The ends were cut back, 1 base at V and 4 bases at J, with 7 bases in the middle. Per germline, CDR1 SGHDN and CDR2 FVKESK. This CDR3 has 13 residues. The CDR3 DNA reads TGTGCCAGCAGCCAAGTACAGTTCTATGGCTACACCTTC. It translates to CASSQVQFYGYTF. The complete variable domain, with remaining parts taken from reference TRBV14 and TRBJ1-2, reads EAGVTQFPSHSVIEKGQTVTLRCDPISGHDNLYWYRRVMGKEIKFLLHFVKESKQDESGMPNNRFLAERTGGTYSTLKVQPAELEDSGVYFCASSQVQFYGYTFGSGTRLTVV.

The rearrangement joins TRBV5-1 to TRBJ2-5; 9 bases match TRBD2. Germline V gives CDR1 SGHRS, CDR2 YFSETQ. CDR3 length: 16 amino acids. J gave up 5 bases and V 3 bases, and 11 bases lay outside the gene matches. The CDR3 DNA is TGCGCCAGCAGCTGGGGGGGCGGGAGGGCCCAGGAGACCCAGTACTTC. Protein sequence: CASSWGGGRAQETQYF.

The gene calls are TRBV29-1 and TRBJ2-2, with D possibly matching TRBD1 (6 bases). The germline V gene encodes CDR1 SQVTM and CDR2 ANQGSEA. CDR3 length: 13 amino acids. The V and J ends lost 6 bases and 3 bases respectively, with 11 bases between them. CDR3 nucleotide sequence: TGCAGCGTGGACAGACCTTACACCGGGGAGCTGTTTTTT. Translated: CSVDRPYTGELFF.

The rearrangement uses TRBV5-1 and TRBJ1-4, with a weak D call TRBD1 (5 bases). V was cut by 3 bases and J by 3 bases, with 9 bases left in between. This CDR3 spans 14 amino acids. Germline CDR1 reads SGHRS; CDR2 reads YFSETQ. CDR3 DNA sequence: TGCGCCAGCAGCTCTGACAGACCTAATGAAAAACTGTTTTTT. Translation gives CASSSDRPNEKLFF.

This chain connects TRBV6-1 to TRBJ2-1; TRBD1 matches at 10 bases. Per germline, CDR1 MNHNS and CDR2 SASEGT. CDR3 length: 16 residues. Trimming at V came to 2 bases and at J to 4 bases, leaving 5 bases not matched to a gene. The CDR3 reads CASSEPDRGVYNEQFF. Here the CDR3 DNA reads TGTGCCAGCAGTGAACCGGACAGGGGGGTATACAATGAGCAGTTCTTC.

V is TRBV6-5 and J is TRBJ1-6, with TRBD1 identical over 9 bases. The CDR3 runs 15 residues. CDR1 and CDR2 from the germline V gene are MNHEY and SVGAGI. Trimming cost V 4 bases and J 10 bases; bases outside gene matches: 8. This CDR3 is CASSFDRGGESPLHF. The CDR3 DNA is TGTGCCAGCAGTTTCGACAGGGGGGGGGAATCACCCCTCCACTTT.

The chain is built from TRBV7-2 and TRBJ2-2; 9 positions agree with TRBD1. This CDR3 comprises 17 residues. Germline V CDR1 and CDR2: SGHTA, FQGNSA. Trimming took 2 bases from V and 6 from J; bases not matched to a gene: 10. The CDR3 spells CASSLSTGTGLAGELFF. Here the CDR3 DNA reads TGTGCCAGCAGCTTATCCACCGGGACAGGGCTGGCCGGGGAGCTGTTTTTT.

The CDR3 region is CASSLALGASGGPDNEQFF. Written as DNA, the CDR3 is TGTGCCAGCAGCTTAGCGTTGGGAGCTAGCGGGGGGCCTGACAATGAGCAGTTCTTC. The chain couples TRBV7-7 to TRBJ2-1, with TRBD2 matching over 11 bases. Germline V gene data show CDR1 as SSHAT and CDR2 as FNYEAQ (reference sequence). V lost 0 bases, J lost 5 bases, and 12 bases stayed unmatched. The CDR3 spans 19 residues. Using reference TRBV7-7 and TRBJ2-1 for the parts outside the CDR3, the full variable domain is GAGVSQSPRYKVTKRGQDVTLRCDPISSHATLYWYQQALGQGPEFLTYFNYEAQPDKSGLPSDRFSAERPEGSISTLTIQRTEQRDSAMYRCASSLALGASGGPDNEQFFGPGTRLTVL.

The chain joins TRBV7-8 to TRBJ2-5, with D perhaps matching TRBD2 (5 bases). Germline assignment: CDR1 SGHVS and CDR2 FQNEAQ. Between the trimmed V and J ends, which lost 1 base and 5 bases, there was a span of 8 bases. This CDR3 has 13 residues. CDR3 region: CASSLGGGETQYF. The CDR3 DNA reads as TGTGCCAGCAGCTTAGGCGGCGGGGAGACCCAGTACTTC.